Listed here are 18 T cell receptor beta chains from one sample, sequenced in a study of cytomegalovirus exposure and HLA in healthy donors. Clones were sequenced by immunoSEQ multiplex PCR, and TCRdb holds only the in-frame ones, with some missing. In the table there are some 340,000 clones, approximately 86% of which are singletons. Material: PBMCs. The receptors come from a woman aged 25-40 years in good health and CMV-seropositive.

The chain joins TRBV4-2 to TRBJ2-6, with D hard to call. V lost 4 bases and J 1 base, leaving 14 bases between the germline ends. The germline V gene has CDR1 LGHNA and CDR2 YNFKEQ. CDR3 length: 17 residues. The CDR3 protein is CASSLPPPASGANVLTF. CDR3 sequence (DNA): TGTGCCAGCAGCCTCCCGCCCCCGGCGTCTGGGGCCAACGTCCTGACTTTC.

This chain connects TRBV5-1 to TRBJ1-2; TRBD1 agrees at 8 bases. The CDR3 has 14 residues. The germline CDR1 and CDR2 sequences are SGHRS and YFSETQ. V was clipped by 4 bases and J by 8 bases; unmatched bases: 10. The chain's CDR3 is CASSPSQGAVGYTF. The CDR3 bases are TGCGCCAGCAGCCCCAGCCAGGGGGCGGTGGGCTACACCTTC.

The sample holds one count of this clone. CDR3 sequence: CASRLAREQFF. The CDR3 nucleotides read TGTGCCAGCAGACTAGCAAGGGAGCAGTTCTTC. This chain connects TRBV27 to TRBJ2-1; a weak D match, TRBD2 (6 bases). The V end was cut by 6 bases, the J end by 10 bases, with 10 bases between. Germline V lookup: CDR1 MNHEY, CDR2 SMNVEV (reference sequence). The CDR3 consists of 11 residues.

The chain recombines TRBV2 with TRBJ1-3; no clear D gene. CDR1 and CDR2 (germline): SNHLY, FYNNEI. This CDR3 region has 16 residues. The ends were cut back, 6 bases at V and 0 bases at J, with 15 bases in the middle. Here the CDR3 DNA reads TGTGCCAGCAGCCGCAAGATAACGAGCTCTGGAAACACCATATATTTT. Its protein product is CASSRKITSSGNTIYF.

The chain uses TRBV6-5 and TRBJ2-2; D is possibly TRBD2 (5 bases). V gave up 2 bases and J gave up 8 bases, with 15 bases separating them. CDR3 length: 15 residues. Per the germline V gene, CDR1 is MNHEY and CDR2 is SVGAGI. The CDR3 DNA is TGTGCCAGCAGTTACGGGTCGGGAAGGGAAGGGGAGCTGTTTTTT. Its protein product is CASSYGSGREGELFF.

DNA of the CDR3: TGTGCCAGCAGCTTGTGGCAGGTGGGCTACAATGAGCAGTTCTTC. Its protein is CASSLWQVGYNEQFF. V usage is TRBV5-8 and J usage is TRBJ2-1, with no clear D. Trimming took off 1 base at V and 3 bases at J, with 11 bases between the two ends. Germline values: CDR1 SGHTS, CDR2 YDEGEE. The CDR3 loop spans 15 amino acids. The full variable domain, its missing parts supplied by reference TRBV5-8 and TRBJ2-1, is EAGVTQSPTHLIKTRGQQATLRCSPISGHTSVYWYQQALGLGLQFLLWYDEGEERNRGNFPPRFSGRQFPNYSSELNVNALELEDSALYLCASSLWQVGYNEQFFGPGTRLTVL.

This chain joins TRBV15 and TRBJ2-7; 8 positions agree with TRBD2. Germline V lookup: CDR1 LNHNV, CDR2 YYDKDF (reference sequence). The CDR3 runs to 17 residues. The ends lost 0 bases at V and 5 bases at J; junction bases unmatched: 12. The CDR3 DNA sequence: TGTGCCACCAGCAGAGAGTCGCGGAGCGGGAGAGGCCACGAGCAGTACTTC. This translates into CATSRESRSGRGHEQYF.

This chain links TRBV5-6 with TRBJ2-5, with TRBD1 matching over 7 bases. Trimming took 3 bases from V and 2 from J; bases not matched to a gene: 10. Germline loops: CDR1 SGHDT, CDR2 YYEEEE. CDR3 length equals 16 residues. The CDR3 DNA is TGTGCCAGCAGCTCATTTAAGGGGACAGATCAAGAGACCCAGTACTTC. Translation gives CASSSFKGTDQETQYF. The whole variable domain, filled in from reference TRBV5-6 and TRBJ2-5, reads DAGVTQSPTHLIKTRGQQVTLRCSPKSGHDTVSWYQQALGQGPQFIFQYYEEEERQRGNFPDRFSGHQFPNYSSELNVNALLLGDSALYLCASSSFKGTDQETQYFGPGTRLLVL.

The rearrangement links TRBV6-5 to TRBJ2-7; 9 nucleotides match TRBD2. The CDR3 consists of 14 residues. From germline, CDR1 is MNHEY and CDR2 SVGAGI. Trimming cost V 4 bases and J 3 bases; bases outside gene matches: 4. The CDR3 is CASSLGGRGYEQYF. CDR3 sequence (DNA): TGTGCCAGCAGTTTAGGCGGGAGGGGCTACGAGCAGTACTTC.

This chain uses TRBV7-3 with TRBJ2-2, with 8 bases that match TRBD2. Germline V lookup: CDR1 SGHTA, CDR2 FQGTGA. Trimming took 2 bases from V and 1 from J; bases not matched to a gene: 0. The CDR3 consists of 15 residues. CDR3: CASSLAGGNTGELFF. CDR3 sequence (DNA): TGTGCCAGCAGCTTAGCGGGAGGGAACACCGGGGAGCTGTTTTTT.

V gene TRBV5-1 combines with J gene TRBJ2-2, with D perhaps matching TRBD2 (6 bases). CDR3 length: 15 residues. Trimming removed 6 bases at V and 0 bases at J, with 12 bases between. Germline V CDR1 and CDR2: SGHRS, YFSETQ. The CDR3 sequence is CASKHWTTNTGELFF. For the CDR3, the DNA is TGCGCCAGCAAGCATTGGACTACGAACACCGGGGAGCTGTTTTTT.

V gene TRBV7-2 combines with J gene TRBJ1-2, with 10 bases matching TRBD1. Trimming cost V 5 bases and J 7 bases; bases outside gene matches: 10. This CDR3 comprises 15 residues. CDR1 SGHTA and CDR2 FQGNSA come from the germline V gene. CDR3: CASSPRQGADIGYTF. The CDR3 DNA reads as TGTGCCAGCAGCCCCCGACAGGGGGCGGACATTGGCTACACCTTC.

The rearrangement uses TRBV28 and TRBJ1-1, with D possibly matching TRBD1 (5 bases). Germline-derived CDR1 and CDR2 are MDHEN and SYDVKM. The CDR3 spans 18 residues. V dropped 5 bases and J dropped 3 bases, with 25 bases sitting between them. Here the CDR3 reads CASSPHFGGRGEDTEAFF. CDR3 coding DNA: TGTGCCAGCAGTCCCCATTTCGGGGGACGGGGTGAAGACACTGAAGCTTTCTTT.

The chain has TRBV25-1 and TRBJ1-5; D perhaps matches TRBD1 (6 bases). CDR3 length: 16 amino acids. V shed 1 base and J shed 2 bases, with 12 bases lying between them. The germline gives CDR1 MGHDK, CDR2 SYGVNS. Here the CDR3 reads CASSESGGGGNQPQHF. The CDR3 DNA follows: TGTGCCAGCAGTGAATCTGGTGGGGGCGGCAATCAGCCCCAGCATTTT.

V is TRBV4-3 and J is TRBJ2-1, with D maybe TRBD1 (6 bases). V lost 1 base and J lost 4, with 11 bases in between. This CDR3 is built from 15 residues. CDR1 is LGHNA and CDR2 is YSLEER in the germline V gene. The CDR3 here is CASSQGDNLYNEQFF. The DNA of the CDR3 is TGCGCCAGCAGCCAAGGGGACAACCTATACAATGAGCAGTTCTTC.

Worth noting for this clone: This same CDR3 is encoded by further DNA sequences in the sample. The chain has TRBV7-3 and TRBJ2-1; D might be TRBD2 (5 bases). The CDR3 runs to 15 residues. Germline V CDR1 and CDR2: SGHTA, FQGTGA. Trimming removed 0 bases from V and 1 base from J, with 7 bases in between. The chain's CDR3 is CASSLTGNSYNEQFF. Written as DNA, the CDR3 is TGTGCCAGCAGCTTAACCGGGAATTCCTACAATGAGCAGTTCTTC.

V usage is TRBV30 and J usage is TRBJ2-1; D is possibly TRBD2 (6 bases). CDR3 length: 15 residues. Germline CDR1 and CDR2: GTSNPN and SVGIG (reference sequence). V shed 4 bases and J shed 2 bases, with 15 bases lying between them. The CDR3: CAWKEGRLAYNEQFF. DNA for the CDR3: TGTGCCTGGAAGGAGGGGCGACTAGCCTACAATGAGCAGTTCTTC.

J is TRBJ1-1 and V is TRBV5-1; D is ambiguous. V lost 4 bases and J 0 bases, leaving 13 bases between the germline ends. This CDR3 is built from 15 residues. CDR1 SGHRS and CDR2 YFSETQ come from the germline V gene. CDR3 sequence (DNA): TGCGCCAGCAGCCCGTCCAGTAATATGAACACTGAAGCTTTCTTT. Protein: CASSPSSNMNTEAFF. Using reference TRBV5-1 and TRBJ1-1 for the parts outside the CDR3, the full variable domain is KAGVTQTPRYLIKTRGQQVTLSCSPISGHRSVSWYQQTPGQGLQFLFEYFSETQRNKGNFPGRFSGRQFSNSRSEMNVSTLELGDSALYLCASSPSSNMNTEAFFGQGTRLTVV.